Shown below are 3 T cell receptor beta chains from a single sample sequenced in a study of T cell changes during pregnancy in multiple sclerosis. Produced via immunoSEQ multiplex PCR; TCRdb's table is partial and in-frame only. The sample yields 35,000 to 50,000 clones, around 90% seen once. Sequencing was performed on CD4+ T cells from peripheral blood mononuclear cells, taken after pregnancy. The receptors derive from a female donor in good health, enrolled as a control in a pregnancy study.

Details on this clone: Other DNA sequences in the same sample also yield this CDR3. This rearrangement joins TRBV7-2 to TRBJ1-4, with 8 nucleotides matching TRBD1. Germline V gene sequence: CDR1 SGHTA, CDR2 FQGNSA. The length of the CDR3 is 16 residues. Unmatched junction bases numbered 6, after V lost 1 base and J lost 5 bases. CDR3 nucleotide sequence: TGTGCCAGCAGCTTAGGTGGTCGGACAGGGAATGAAAAACTGTTTTTT. Translated, it gives CASSLGGRTGNEKLFF.

The rearrangement uses TRBV4-2 and TRBJ2-2; 9 bases align to TRBD1. The CDR3 runs 16 residues. Trimming took 1 base from V and 6 from J; bases not matched to a gene: 6. CDR1 LGHNA and CDR2 YNFKEQ come from the germline V gene. CDR3: CASSQVGTGSAGELFF. CDR3 coding DNA: TGTGCCAGCAGCCAAGTAGGGACAGGGTCGGCCGGGGAGCTGTTTTTT.

J is TRBJ2-7 and V is TRBV27; TRBD2 aligns across 7 bases. Trimming at V came to 10 bases and at J to 1 base, leaving 7 bases not matched to a gene. Germline lookup yields CDR1 MNHEY and CDR2 SMNVEV (reference sequence). CDR3 length equals 13 residues. CDR3 protein: CATGSGLSYEQYF. CDR3 coding DNA: TGTGCCACCGGTAGCGGGCTTTCCTACGAGCAGTACTTC.